This T cell receptor beta chain was identified in a study of Ad26.COV2.S vaccination and SARS-CoV-2 variants. Study context: By the intramuscular route, Ad26.COV2.S was given once, or twice 56 days apart.

TCRdb's copy holds only in-frame clones and misses some; the assay was immunoSEQ multiplex PCR. The sample consists of 300,000 to 350,000 clones, around 89% of them appearing once. Treatment of the sample: over 15 received Ad26.COV2.S at low or high dose, single or two shots; five or six received placebo; per-sample allocation not given. Sampling occurred on day 63 after the first vaccine or placebo injection. Expressing Wuhan-strain SARS-CoV-2 spike, an Ad26 vector served as the vaccine. CDR1 and CDR2 from the germline V gene are MNHEY and SVGEGT. V gave up 2 bases and J gave up 2 bases, with 21 bases separating them. The CDR3 consists of 19 residues.

The specimen was peripheral blood, collected in a trial of Ad26.COV2.S vaccine versus placebo. The receptor was derived from a person aged 18-60 years who received the Ad26.COV2.S COVID-19 vaccine or a placebo. The chain is built from TRBV6-2 or TRBV6-3 and TRBJ2-2; TRBD1 might be the D (5 bases). CDR3 nucleotides: TGTGCCAGCAGTTACCAATACGCAGGCAGGGCTTTAAACACCGGGGAGCTGTTTTTT. It translates to CASSYQYAGRALNTGELFF.